This T cell receptor beta chain was identified during a study of cytomegalovirus exposure and HLA in healthy donors. Overall study findings and caveats: CMV serostatus stood as the only immune exposure information on hand. Whilst most TCR sequences proved rare, a subset of public TCRs occurred across many donors. When analyzed later, the rates of TCR association showed variation by HLA locus, with DRB1 the most and HLA-C the fewest.

On this clone itself: Its antigen is currently unknown.

With V trimmed by 2 bases and J by 5 bases, 9 bases remained unmatched. The CDR3 covers 16 residues. CDR1 is MNHEY and CDR2 is SVGAGI in the germline V gene. There were likely unrecorded immune exposures, though donors were nominally healthy when sampled. A multiplex PCR was run with 60 Vbeta primers and 13 Jbeta primers. The method was immunoSEQ multiplex PCR; TCRdb's version includes in-frame clones alone and lacks a portion of them. The repertoire holds roughly 120,000 clones, with nearly 70% as singletons. J is TRBJ1-2 and V is TRBV6-5; 9 positions agree with TRBD1. This clonotype was sampled from a woman in her sixties or seventies in good health and CMV-seropositive. Sequencing was performed on PBMCs. Here the CDR3 DNA reads TGTGCCAGCAGTTACGGACGGACAGGGGTAGGATATGGCTACACCTTC. Protein product: CASSYGRTGVGYGYTF.